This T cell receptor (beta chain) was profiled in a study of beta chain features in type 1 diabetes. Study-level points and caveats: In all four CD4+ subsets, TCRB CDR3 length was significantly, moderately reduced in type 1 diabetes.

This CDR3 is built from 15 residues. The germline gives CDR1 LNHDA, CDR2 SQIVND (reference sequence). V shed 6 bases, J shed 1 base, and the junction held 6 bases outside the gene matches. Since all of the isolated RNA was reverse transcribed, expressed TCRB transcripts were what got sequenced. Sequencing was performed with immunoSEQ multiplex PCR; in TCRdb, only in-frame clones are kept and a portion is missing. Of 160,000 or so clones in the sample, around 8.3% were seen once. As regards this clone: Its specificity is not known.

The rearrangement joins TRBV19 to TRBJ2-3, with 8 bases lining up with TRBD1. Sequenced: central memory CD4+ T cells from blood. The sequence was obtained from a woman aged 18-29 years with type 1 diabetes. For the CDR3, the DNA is TGTGCCAGTAGCCGTGACAGGGGAGGCACAGATACGCAGTATTTT. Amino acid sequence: CASSRDRGGTDTQYF.